This T cell receptor beta chain was retrieved from a study of T cell repertoires in cytomegalovirus infection. With 3 bases clipped from V and 2 bases from J, the junction kept 10 bases outside the gene matches. This CDR3 contains 17 residues. Germline V lookup: CDR1 MGHRA, CDR2 YSYEKL. TCRdb fed the reads into MiXCR, producing one record per CDR3 protein. Among about 350,000 distinct CDR3 sequences listed, about a third were seen once. About this clonotype: No antigen is known for it.

The clonotype was recovered from a human donor in good health (CMV status not recorded). Some clones in this sample may be carry-over from other donors' samples. The V and J genes are TRBV4-1 and TRBJ2-7; TRBD2 matches at 10 bases. The sequencing here drew on cultured PBMCs, taken from culture after CMV antigen stimulation. The CDR3 bases are TGCGCCAGCAGCCACCAGACTAGCGGGCGGGTAACCTACGAGCAGTACTTC. Translating gives CASSHQTSGRVTYEQYF.